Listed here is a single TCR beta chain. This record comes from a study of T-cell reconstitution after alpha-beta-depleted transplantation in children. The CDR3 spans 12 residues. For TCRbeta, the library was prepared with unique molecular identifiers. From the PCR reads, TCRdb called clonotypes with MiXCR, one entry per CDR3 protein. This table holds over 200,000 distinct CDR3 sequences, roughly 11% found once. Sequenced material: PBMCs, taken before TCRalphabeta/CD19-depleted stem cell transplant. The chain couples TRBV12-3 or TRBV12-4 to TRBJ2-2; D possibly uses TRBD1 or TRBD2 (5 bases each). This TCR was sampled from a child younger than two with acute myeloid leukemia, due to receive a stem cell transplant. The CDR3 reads CAGGGNTGELFF. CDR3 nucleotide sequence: TGTGCTGGTGGGGGGAACACCGGGGAGCTGTTTTTT.